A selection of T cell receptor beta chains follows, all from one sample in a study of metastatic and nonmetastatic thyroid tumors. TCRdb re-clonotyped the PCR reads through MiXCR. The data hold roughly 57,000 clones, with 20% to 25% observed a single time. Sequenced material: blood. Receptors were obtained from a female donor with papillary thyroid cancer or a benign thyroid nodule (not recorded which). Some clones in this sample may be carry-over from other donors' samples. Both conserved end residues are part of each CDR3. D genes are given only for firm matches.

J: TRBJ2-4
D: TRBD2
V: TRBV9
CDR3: CASSVGGRGLAKNIQYF

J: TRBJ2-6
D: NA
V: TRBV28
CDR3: CASSPYSASGANVLTF

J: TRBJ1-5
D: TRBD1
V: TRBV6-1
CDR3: CASSPDRGSNQPQNF

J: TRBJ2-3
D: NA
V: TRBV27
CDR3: CASSLLCGAQSTDTQYF

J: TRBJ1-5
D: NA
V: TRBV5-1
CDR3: CASSPLGGQGQPQHF

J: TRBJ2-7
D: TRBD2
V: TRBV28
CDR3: CASSKGGAGEQYF

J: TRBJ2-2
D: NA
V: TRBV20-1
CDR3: CSARAPNTGELFF

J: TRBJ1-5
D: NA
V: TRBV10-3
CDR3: CAISDLIGPQHF

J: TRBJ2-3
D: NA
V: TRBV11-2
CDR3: CASSHKGSWGDTQYF

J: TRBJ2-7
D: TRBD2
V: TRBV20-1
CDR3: CSASPGGPYEQYF